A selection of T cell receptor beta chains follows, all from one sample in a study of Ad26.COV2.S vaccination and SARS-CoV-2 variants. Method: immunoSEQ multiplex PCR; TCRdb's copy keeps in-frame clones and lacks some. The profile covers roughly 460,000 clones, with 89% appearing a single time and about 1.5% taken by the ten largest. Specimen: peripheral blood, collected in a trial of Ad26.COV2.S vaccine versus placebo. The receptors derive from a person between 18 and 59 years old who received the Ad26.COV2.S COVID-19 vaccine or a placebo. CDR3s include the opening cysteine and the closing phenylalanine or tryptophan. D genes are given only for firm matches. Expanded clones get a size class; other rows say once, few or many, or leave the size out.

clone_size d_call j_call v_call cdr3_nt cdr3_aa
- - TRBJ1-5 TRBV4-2 TGTGCCAGCAGCCAAGACGGGGATTCAAGTCAGCCCCAGCATTTT CASSQDGDSSQPQHF
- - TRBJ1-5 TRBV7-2 TGTGCCAGCAGCTTAGGTCAGGGCCCCATGGGTGTTCAGCCCCAGCATTTT CASSLGQGPMGVQPQHF
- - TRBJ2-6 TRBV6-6 TGTGCCAGCATCAACGGGAGTGCTGGGGCCAACGTCCTGACTTTC CASINGSAGANVLTF
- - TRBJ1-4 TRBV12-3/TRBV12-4 TGTGCCAGCAGTTGGACAACTCGTGAAAAACTGTTTTTT CASSWTTREKLFF
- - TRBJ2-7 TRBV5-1 TGCGCCAGCAGCTCCAGACCCGACAGGAACGTCTACGAGCAGTACTTC CASSSRPDRNVYEQYF
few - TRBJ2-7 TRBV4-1 TGCGCCAGCAGCCAAGATCAAACATACTACGAGCAGTACTTC CASSQDQTYYEQYF
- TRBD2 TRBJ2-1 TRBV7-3 TGTGCCAGCAGCTCCCTTGGGCGGGAGGCCTACAATGAGCAGTTCTTC CASSSLGREAYNEQFF
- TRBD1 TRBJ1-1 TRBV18 TGTGCCAGCTCACCCCTCGGGACAGAGAACACTGAAGCTTTCTTT CASSPLGTENTEAFF
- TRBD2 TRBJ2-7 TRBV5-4 TGTGCCAGCAGCTTGGCGGGACTACAATCCTACGAGCAGTACTTC CASSLAGLQSYEQYF
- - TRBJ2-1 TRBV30 TGTGCCTGGAGTGACCAGGGGGGTCTCGATGAGCAGTTCTTC CAWSDQGGLDEQFF
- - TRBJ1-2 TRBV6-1 TGTGCCAGCAGTGATCGGGAAAACTATGGCTACACCTTC CASSDRENYGYTF
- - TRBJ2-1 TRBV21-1 TGTGCCAGCAGCAAAGTAGAACGAGATGAGCAGTTCTTC CASSKVERDEQFF
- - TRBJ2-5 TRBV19 TGTGCCAGTAGGGGGCAGGGAGGACAAGAGACCCAGTACTTC CASRGQGGQETQYF
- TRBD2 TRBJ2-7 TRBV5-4 TGTGCCAGCAGCTTGGGGTCCGGGGGGAGCGGACCCTACGAGCAGTACTTC CASSLGSGGSGPYEQYF
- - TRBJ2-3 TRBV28 TGTGCCAGCAGTTTTGTTAGAATGATTAACTCAGATACGCAGTATTTT CASSFVRMINSDTQYF
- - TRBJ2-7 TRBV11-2 TGTGCCAGCAGCCCAACTCTCCCCTCCTACGAGCAGTACTTC CASSPTLPSYEQYF
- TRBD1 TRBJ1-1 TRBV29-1 TGCAGCGTTCAGGGACAGATGAACACTGAAGCTTTCTTT CSVQGQMNTEAFF
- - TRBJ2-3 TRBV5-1 TGCGCCAGCAGCCTTGGTCTTCAGGGAGGTGGTGGGGCAGATACGCAGTATTTT CASSLGLQGGGGADTQYF
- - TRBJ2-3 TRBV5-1 TGCGCCAGCAGCCCGGAACGCACAGATACGCAGTATTTT CASSPERTDTQYF
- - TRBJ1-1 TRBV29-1 TGCAGCGTTGAAATAACAAGGGACACTGAAGCTTTCTTT CSVEITRDTEAFF
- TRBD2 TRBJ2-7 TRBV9 TGTGCCAGCAGCGTAGAGGCGGGAGGGCCGAGTGAGCAGTACTTC CASSVEAGGPSEQYF
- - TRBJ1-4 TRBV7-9 TGTGCCAGCAGCTTGTTTAACCCCAATGAAAAACTGTTTTTT CASSLFNPNEKLFF
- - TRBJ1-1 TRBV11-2 TGTGCCAGCAGCTCGGGACGTAGGAACACTGAAGCTTTCTTT CASSSGRRNTEAFF
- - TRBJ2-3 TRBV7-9 TGTGCCAGCAGCTTCTCGCTTCTGGAAGATACGCAGTATTTT CASSFSLLEDTQYF
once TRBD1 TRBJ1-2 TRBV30 TGTGCGGGAATCAGGGGGCGAGGCTATGGCTACACCTTC CAGIRGRGYGYTF
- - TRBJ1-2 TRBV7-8 TGTGCCAGCAGCTTTACAGGGTCAAGACGAAACTATGGCTACACCTTC CASSFTGSRRNYGYTF
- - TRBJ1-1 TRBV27 TGTGCCAGCAGTCCTCACTTCGGGAACACTGAAGCTTTCTTT CASSPHFGNTEAFF
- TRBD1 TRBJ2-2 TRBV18 TGTGCCAGCTCACCTCTTGGGACAGGGAACACCGGGGAGCTGTTTTTT CASSPLGTGNTGELFF
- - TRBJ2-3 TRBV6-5 TGTGCCAGCAGTTACCGGGGGCCGTCGAAAGATACGCAGTATTTT CASSYRGPSKDTQYF
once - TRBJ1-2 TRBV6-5 TGTGCCAGCAGTTATGACAAAGCTAACTATGGCTACACCTTC CASSYDKANYGYTF
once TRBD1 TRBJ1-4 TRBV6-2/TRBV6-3 TGTGCCAGCAGCCATACCACCGGGACAGGGAGAGGAAAACTGTTTTTT CASSHTTGTGRGKLFF
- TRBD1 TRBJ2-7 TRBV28 TGTGCCAGCAGTTTATGGCGAGGGGGCAACTACGAGCAGTACTTC CASSLWRGGNYEQYF
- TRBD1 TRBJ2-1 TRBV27 TGTGCCAGCAGTTTATTTCGCGGGACAGGGCCCAATGAGCAGTTCTTC CASSLFRGTGPNEQFF
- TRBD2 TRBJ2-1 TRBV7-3 TGTGCCAGCAGCCCTCGACTAGCGGGGGTGGATGAGCAGTTCTTC CASSPRLAGVDEQFF
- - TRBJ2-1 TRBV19 TGTGCCAGTAGTATCACCGGGGGACCCTACAATGAGCAGTTCTTC CASSITGGPYNEQFF
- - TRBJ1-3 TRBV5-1 TGCGCCAGCAGCTTGGTTAGCGCTAGCTCTGGAAACACCATATATTTT CASSLVSASSGNTIYF
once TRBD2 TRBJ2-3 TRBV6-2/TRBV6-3 TGTGCCAGCAGTTATGACCCGGGACTATCGGCAGATACGCAGTATTTT CASSYDPGLSADTQYF
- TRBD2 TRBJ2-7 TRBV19 TGTGCCAGTAGTATCGTAGCGGGAGCCATCTACGAGCAGTACTTC CASSIVAGAIYEQYF
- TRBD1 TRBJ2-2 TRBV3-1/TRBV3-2 TGTGCCAGCAGCCGAGACCGACAGGGGGCTATCGGGGAGCTGTTTTTT CASSRDRQGAIGELFF
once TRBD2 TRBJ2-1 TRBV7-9 TGTGCCAGCAGCCCCCGGCGGGGGGTAAACTACAATGAGCAGTTCTTC CASSPRRGVNYNEQFF
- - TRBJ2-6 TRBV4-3 TGCGCCAGCAGCCCCCAGGGGGGGCCTGGGGCCAACGTCCTGACTTTC CASSPQGGPGANVLTF
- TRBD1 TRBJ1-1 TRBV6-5 TGTGCCAGCAGCCGCGACAGGGGAACTGAAGCTTTCTTT CASSRDRGTEAFF
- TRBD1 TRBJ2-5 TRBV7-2 TGTGCCAGCAGAGAGAGCACAGGGGGCAAGAAGACCCAGTACTTC CASRESTGGKKTQYF